Below, 15 T cell receptor beta chains from the same sample are listed, as sequenced in a study of cytomegalovirus exposure and HLA in healthy donors. The PCR employed 60 Vbeta primers together with 13 Jbeta primers. Sequencing was performed with immunoSEQ multiplex PCR; in TCRdb, only in-frame clones are kept and a portion is missing. The sample has 150,000 to 200,000 clones, around four fifths seen once; the top ten hold 7% to 8.5%. Sequenced input: PBMCs. The source of these receptors is a male donor in good health and CMV-seropositive.

CDR3 bases: TGTGCCAGCAGTTCGGACAGGGCTTCACCCCTCCACTTT. As protein: CASSSDRASPLHF. The rearrangement uses TRBV6-5 and TRBJ1-6; 8 bases align to TRBD1. The CDR3 extends over 13 amino acids. The V segment lost 4 bases and the J segment 9 bases; nucleotides outside the gene matches: 2. Germline V gene lookup returns CDR1 MNHEY and CDR2 SVGAGI.

The genes are TRBV7-6 and TRBJ1-1; no firm D call. Germline V gene sequence: CDR1 SGHVS, CDR2 FNYEAQ. The CDR3 covers 18 residues. V lost 1 base to trimming and J lost 0 bases, with 18 bases between them. The CDR3 sequence is CASSLEVVSGFMNTEAFF. The CDR3, as DNA: TGTGCCAGCAGCTTAGAGGTGGTGTCGGGGTTTATGAACACTGAAGCTTTCTTT.

The chain employs TRBV7-3 and TRBJ2-7, with TRBD2 matching over 8 bases. Germline V gene data show CDR1 as SGHTA and CDR2 as FQGTGA. The CDR3 spans 13 residues. V trimming: 5 bases; J trimming: 3 bases; junction bases outside the gene matches: 3. In DNA, the CDR3 is TGTGCCAGCAGCCGTGGGACTAGCTACGAGCAGTACTTC. Translated, it gives CASSRGTSYEQYF.

The chain joins TRBV7-9 to TRBJ1-2; possibly TRBD1 for D (5 bases). The CDR3 is 14 residues long. CDR1 SEHNR and CDR2 FQNEAQ come from the germline V gene (reference sequence). V gave up 2 bases and J gave up 8 bases, with 15 bases separating them. CDR3 amino acids: CASSLNPDSYGYTF. As DNA, the CDR3 is TGTGCCAGCAGCTTAAACCCAGACAGTTACGGCTACACCTTC. Based on the CDR3 plus reference TRBV7-9 and TRBJ1-2, the full variable domain is DTGVSQNPRHKITKRGQNVTFRCDPISEHNRLYWYRQTLGQGPEFLTYFQNEAQLEKSRLLSDRFSAERPKGSFSTLEIQRTEQGDSAMYLCASSLNPDSYGYTFGSGTRLTVV.

J is TRBJ2-7 and V is TRBV6-6; 8 nucleotides agree with TRBD1. There are 14 residues in the CDR3. The V and J ends lost 0 bases and 5 bases, in that order; junction bases with no gene match: 3. Germline CDR1 MNHNY, CDR2 SVGAGI (reference sequence). CDR3: CASSYSRTGNEQYF. The CDR3, as DNA: TGTGCCAGCAGTTACTCCCGGACAGGGAACGAGCAGTACTTC.

The chain combines TRBV9 with TRBJ2-1; perhaps TRBD1 as D (6 bases). Trimming left V 0 bases short and J 1 base short, with 8 bases between. Germline V gene lookup returns CDR1 SGDLS and CDR2 YYNGEE. CDR3 size: 15 residues. CDR3 sequence (DNA): TGTGCCAGCAGCGTAGGGGGGCGGTCCTACAATGAGCAGTTCTTC. As protein: CASSVGGRSYNEQFF.

This clone was seen only once. This chain uses TRBV27 with TRBJ1-2; D not resolved. CDR3 size: 13 residues. Trimming removed 6 bases at V and 4 bases at J, with 12 bases between. Germline V CDR1 and CDR2: MNHEY, SMNVEV (reference sequence). The CDR3 bases are TGTGCCAGCAGAGCGGACTGGCCCTATGGCTACACCTTC. Protein sequence: CASRADWPYGYTF.

The chain has TRBV6-1 and TRBJ2-1; D uncertain. Germline V gene data show CDR1 as MNHNS and CDR2 as SASEGT. This CDR3 is 11 amino acids long. Trimming left V 6 bases short and J 4 bases short, with 4 bases between. The CDR3 is CASRQYNEQFF. The CDR3 DNA sequence: TGTGCCAGCAGACAATACAATGAGCAGTTCTTC.

The chain combines TRBV13 with TRBJ1-2; possibly TRBD1 for D (6 bases). The germline V gene encodes CDR1 PRHDT and CDR2 FYEKMQ (reference sequence). The CDR3 spans 12 residues. Trimming left V 4 bases short and J 5 bases short, with 8 bases between. CDR3 amino acids: CASSYGQYGYTF. CDR3 DNA sequence: TGTGCCAGCAGCTACGGACAGTATGGCTACACCTTC.

The sample holds a few counts of this clone. The chain combines TRBV5-1 with TRBJ1-4, with TRBD1 identical over 8 bases. V dropped 4 bases and J dropped 3; count of bases not matched to a gene: 5. This CDR3 has 15 residues. The V gene's germline CDR1 is SGHRS and CDR2 YFSETQ. The CDR3 DNA is TGCGCCAGCAGCAACAACAGGGGGGCTAATGAAAAACTGTTTTTT. Translating it yields CASSNNRGANEKLFF.

This clone was seen only once. This rearrangement joins TRBV30 to TRBJ2-1; TRBD2 matches at 14 bases. This CDR3 contains 16 residues. Per germline, CDR1 GTSNPN and CDR2 SVGIG (reference sequence). After removal of 3 bases from V and 2 bases from J, the junction contained 3 bases not matched to a gene. The CDR3 sequence: CAWSPGLAGAYNEQFF. The CDR3 coding sequence is TGTGCCTGGAGCCCGGGACTAGCGGGGGCCTACAATGAGCAGTTCTTC.

J is TRBJ1-1 and V is TRBV19; a weak D match, TRBD1 (5 bases). V lost 7 bases to trimming and J lost 3 bases, with 18 bases between them. This CDR3 has 15 residues. Looked up from germline, CDR1 is LNHDA and CDR2 is SQIVND (reference sequence). The CDR3: CASTTNGAGYTEAFF. The CDR3 DNA reads TGTGCCAGTACCACAAACGGGGCGGGGTACACTGAAGCTTTCTTT.

The J gene is TRBJ2-7, the V gene TRBV6-5, with 7 bases aligning to TRBD2. The length of the CDR3 is 15 residues. The germline CDR1 and CDR2 sequences are MNHEY and SVGAGI. Germline trimming cut 7 bases from V and 3 bases from J; bases unmatched to any gene: 12. The CDR3 region is CASTQANGGNYEQYF. The CDR3 DNA follows: TGTGCCAGCACCCAAGCAAACGGGGGGAACTACGAGCAGTACTTC.

Only one count was recorded for this clone. The rearrangement uses TRBV15 and TRBJ1-2; the D gene is possibly TRBD1 (5 bases). Germline V gene lookup returns CDR1 LNHNV and CDR2 YYDKDF (reference sequence). The CDR3 is 15 amino acids. The V end lost 2 bases, the J end lost 7 bases, and 17 bases lay between the germline ends. The CDR3 protein is CATSRHKQEFLGYTF. The CDR3 region has the DNA TGTGCCACCAGCAGACATAAACAGGAATTCCTTGGCTACACCTTC.

The V gene is TRBV13, the J gene TRBJ1-1; maybe TRBD1 (6 bases). CDR3 length equals 17 residues. From germline, CDR1 is PRHDT and CDR2 FYEKMQ (reference sequence). The germline V and J ends were trimmed by 1 base and 1 base, with 16 bases remaining between them. CDR3 bases: TGTGCCAGCAGCTTAGAGAGGGGGGGCCGTTCGAACACTGAAGCTTTCTTT. This sequence encodes CASSLERGGRSNTEAFF.